This T cell receptor (beta chain) was captured in a study of blood T cell repertoires in COVID-19 (dated by TCRdb to the early 2020s). In terms of the full investigation: Samples from collaborators originated in the United States, Italy and Spain and spanned both the acute and convalescent phases of COVID-19. Subjects who had been exposed to COVID-19, were actively infected with it, or had recovered from it provided the deeply sampled blood TCRbeta repertoires that made up the dataset. Samples were obtained from the ongoing ImmuneRACE study (first 160 participants) and from about 1,300 subjects provided by 6 global collaborators. The sample metadata nearly always contained a de-identified subject ID, COVID-19 status, age in years and sex. The repertoires were released in a freely available public database meant as a resource for research on the immune response to SARS-CoV-2. The prospective study material was composed of cDNA or gDNA derived from T cells, B-cell-depleted T cells, or PBMCs. Where HLA class I and class II types were available, the types were taken from metadata supplied by the sample provider, not from assay-based typing. The full study reports these points: How much clinical and demographic metadata was included differed by source and by participant, and the metadata was provided uncurated.

The CDR3 sequence holds 13 residues, the cysteine and phenylalanine included. Only CDR3 DNA is held: 39 bases, read in frame from base 1. As encoded in the germline V gene (reference sequence), CDR1 is GTSNPN while CDR2 is SVGIG. Deletion took 5 bases off V and 0 bases off J, with a span of 8 bases between the germline ends. The immunoSEQ Assay, a bias-controlled multiplex PCR, was used to amplify TCRbeta CDR3 regions from genomic DNA. As for how the authors treated the data: The number of nucleated cells in each sample was estimated by amplification of reference gene primers within the assay. Sequence reads were collapsed and filtered to measure the absolute abundance of every unique TCRbeta CDR3 rearrangement. For each sample, productive Simpson clonality was calculated by taking the square root of Simpson's diversity index across productive rearrangements. TCRdb limited this immuneACCESS table to in-frame rearrangements with V and J called. A share of clones is missing; checked studies link under half to unresolved V genes, and the rest is unexplained. Clonal size and the V and J genes are those of that table, whereas D and trimming came from the DNA. The sample table holds 97,000 or so clones, of which around 90% were seen once. The top ten clonotypes cover 2% of the sample.

Collaborating institutions collected whole blood in K2EDTA tubes following their own protocols. For TCRbeta analysis, collaborators shipped samples as frozen whole blood, isolated PBMCs, or DNA extracted from either of those sample types. This clone was counted between two and nine times. No antigen is known for it. Per-base quality was not reported, and no clone a single base away is much larger than it. This sequence uses TRBV30 and TRBJ2-1, with no confidently assigned D gene. The TCR comes from a man aged 50 to 59 with active COVID-19. The source material was peripheral blood. The nucleotide sequence is given as TGTGCCTGGGGGTTGAGCTCCTACAATGAGCAGTTCTTC. Translated, this gives CAWGLSSYNEQFF. Where the CDR3 stops, the reference TRBV30 and TRBJ2-1 genes take over; the full variable domain is SQTIHQWPATLVQPVGSPLSLECTVEGTSNPNLYWYRQAAGRGLQLLFYSVGIGQISSEVPQNLSASRPQDRQFILSSKKLLLSDSGFYLCAWGLSSYNEQFFGPGTRLTVL.